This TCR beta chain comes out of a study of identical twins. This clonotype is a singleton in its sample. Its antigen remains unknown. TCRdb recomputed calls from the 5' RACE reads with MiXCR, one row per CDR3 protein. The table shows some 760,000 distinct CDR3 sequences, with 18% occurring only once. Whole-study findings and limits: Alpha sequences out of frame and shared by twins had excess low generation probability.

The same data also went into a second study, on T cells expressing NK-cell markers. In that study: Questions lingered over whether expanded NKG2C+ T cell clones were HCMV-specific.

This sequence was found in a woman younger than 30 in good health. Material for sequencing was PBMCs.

The CDR3 spells CAIGNLRGTEAFF. The CDR3 DNA follows: TGTGCCATCGGGAATCTCCGGGGCACTGAAGCTTTCTTT. V usage is TRBV10-3 and J usage is TRBJ1-1; D not resolved. From germline, CDR1 is ENHRY and CDR2 SYGVKD. V lost 8 bases and J lost 4, with 14 bases in between. This CDR3 has 13 amino acids.